The 9 T cell receptor beta chains below were found in one sample sequenced in a study of CD8 T cells in Susac syndrome. RNA was extracted with the RNeasy kit, and a quantity of about 0.45 to 1 ug was reverse transcribed using random hexamers. TCRdb re-derived calls from the immunoSEQ multiplex PCR reads in MiXCR, one entry per CDR3 protein. The sample shows 95,000 to 150,000 distinct CDR3 sequences, around 94% of them seen only once. The specimen sequenced was CD8+ T cells from PBMCs. Receptors originate from a human donor with Susac syndrome.

The chain links TRBV29-1 to TRBJ2-7; 7 bases agree with TRBD1. The CDR3 is 15 amino acids. The V gene end was trimmed by 6 bases and the J gene end by 0 bases; junction bases not matched to a gene: 11. The germline V gene has CDR1 SQVTM and CDR2 ANQGSEA. CDR3 nucleotide sequence: TGCAGCGTCCTTGGACAGGAGAAACGCTCCTACGAGCAGTACTTC. It yields the protein CSVLGQEKRSYEQYF.

The chain carries TRBV9 and TRBJ2-7; D may be TRBD2 (6 bases). The CDR3 is made up of 13 amino acids. Per germline, CDR1 SGDLS and CDR2 YYNGEE. The V end was cut by 8 bases, the J end by 1 base, with 13 bases between. CDR3 in amino acids: CASSGVSSYEQYF. CDR3 bases: TGTGCCAGTTCGGGGGTCAGTTCCTACGAGCAGTACTTC.

The J gene is TRBJ2-5, the V gene TRBV7-9; 7 bases match TRBD1. The CDR3 spans 14 residues. Germline V gene lookup returns CDR1 SEHNR and CDR2 FQNEAQ (reference sequence). Trimming took 3 bases from V and 2 from J; bases not matched to a gene: 3. The CDR3 DNA reads as TGTGCCAGCAGCTTTGAGGGGGCTCAAGAGACCCAGTACTTC. This translates into CASSFEGAQETQYF.

The V call is TRBV9, the J call TRBJ1-6; D not certain. The CDR3 totals 14 residues. Germline CDR1 SGDLS, CDR2 YYNGEE. The germline V and J ends were trimmed by 0 bases and 9 bases, with 10 bases remaining between them. The CDR3 nucleotides are TGTGCCAGCAGCGTAGCTGGGGTCGCTTCACCCCTCCACTTT. Protein: CASSVAGVASPLHF.

This chain links TRBV6-2 or TRBV6-3 with TRBJ2-7, with D possibly being TRBD1 (6 bases). Germline V gene data show CDR1 as MNHEY and CDR2 as SVGEGT. The CDR3 contains 14 residues. Trimming removed 10 bases from V and 3 bases from J, with 19 bases in between. The CDR3 region has the DNA TGTGCCACCCTATCCGGCAGGGGATTCTACGAGCAGTACTTC. This codes for CATLSGRGFYEQYF.

The chain recombines TRBV29-1 with TRBJ2-7; 8 nucleotides match TRBD1. Germline-derived CDR1 and CDR2 are SQVTM and ANQGSEA. Germline trimming cut 6 bases from V and 9 bases from J; bases unmatched to any gene: 10. CDR3 size: 12 residues. The CDR3 protein is CSVEQGAMGQYF. CDR3 nucleotide sequence: TGCAGCGTAGAGCAGGGGGCGATGGGGCAGTACTTC.

This chain links TRBV6-4 with TRBJ2-7; D is tentatively TRBD1 or TRBD2 (5 bases each). This CDR3 region has 14 residues. In germline, CDR1 is MRHNA, CDR2 SNTAGT. V was shortened by 6 bases and J by 4 bases, with 16 bases between the two germline ends. The CDR3 reads CASRAGTALYEQYF. The DNA for the CDR3 is TGTGCCAGCAGAGCCGGGACGGCTTTGTACGAGCAGTACTTC.

CDR3 amino acids: CASSYSRGGSYNEQFF. The DNA for the CDR3 is TGTGCCAGCAGTTACTCAAGAGGAGGGTCCTACAATGAGCAGTTCTTC. This sequence joins TRBV6-5 and TRBJ2-1; a possible D gene is TRBD2 (6 bases). The V gene lost 0 bases and the J gene lost 1 base, with 10 bases spanning the gap. Per the germline V gene, CDR1 is MNHEY and CDR2 is SVGAGI. The CDR3 consists of 16 residues.

The CDR3 DNA reads as TGTGCCAGTAGTATTTCCAGCTACGAGCAGTACTTC. This encodes CASSISSYEQYF. This rearrangement joins TRBV19 to TRBJ2-7; D gene uncertain. V was cut by 3 bases and J by 3 bases, with 6 bases left in between. The CDR3 totals 12 residues. CDR1 is LNHDA and CDR2 is SQIVND in the germline V gene (reference sequence).